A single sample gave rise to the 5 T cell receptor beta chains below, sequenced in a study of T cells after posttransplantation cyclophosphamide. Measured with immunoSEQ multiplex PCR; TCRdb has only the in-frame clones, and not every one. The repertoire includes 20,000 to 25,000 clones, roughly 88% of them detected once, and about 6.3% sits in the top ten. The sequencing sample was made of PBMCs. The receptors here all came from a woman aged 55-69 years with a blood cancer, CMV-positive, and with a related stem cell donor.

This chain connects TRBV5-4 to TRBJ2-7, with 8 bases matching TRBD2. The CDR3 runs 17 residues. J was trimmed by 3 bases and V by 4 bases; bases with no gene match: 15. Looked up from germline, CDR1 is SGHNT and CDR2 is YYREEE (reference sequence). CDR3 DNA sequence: TGTGCCAGCAGCCCTGGATTATCGAGCGGGAGAGTCTACGAGCAGTACTTC. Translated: CASSPGLSSGRVYEQYF.

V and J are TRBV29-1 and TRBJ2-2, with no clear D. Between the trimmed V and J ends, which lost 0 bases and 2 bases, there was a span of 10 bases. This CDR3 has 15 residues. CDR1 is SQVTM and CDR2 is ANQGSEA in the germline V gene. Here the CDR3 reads CSVEDLYSNTGELFF. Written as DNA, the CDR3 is TGCAGCGTTGAAGATCTTTACTCAAACACCGGGGAGCTGTTTTTT.

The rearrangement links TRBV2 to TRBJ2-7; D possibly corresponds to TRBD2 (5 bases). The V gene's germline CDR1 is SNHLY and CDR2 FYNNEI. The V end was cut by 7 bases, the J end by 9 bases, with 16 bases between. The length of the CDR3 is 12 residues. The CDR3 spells CASTLKHAGQYF. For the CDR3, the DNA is TGTGCCAGCACCCTCAAACACGCGGGGCAGTACTTC.

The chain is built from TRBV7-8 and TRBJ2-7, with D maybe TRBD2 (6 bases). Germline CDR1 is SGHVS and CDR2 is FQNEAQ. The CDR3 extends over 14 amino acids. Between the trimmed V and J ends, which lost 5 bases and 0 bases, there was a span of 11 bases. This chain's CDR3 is CASSPGRFSYEQYF. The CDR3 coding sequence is TGTGCCAGCAGCCCAGGGAGGTTCTCCTACGAGCAGTACTTC.

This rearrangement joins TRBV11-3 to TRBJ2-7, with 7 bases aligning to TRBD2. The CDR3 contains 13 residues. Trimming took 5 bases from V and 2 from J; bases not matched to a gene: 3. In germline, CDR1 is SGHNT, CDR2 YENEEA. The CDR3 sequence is CASSRGLAYEQYF. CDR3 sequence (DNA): TGTGCCAGCAGCCGAGGACTAGCCTACGAGCAGTACTTC.